Below, 13 T cell receptor beta chains from the same sample are listed, as sequenced in a study of cytomegalovirus exposure and HLA in healthy donors. Vbeta (60) and Jbeta (13) primers were used in the PCR. Clones were read by immunoSEQ multiplex PCR, and TCRdb kept only the in-frame ones, dropping some. The repertoire holds about 62,000 clones, with around 87% as singletons. Sequenced input: PBMCs. These receptors came from a young man in good health and CMV-seronegative.

This clone was counted between two and nine times. CDR3 region: CAWSARRLAGLSYEQYF. CDR3 DNA sequence: TGTGCCTGGAGTGCCCGACGTCTAGCGGGGCTCTCCTACGAGCAGTACTTC. The V and J genes are TRBV30 and TRBJ2-7, with 9 nucleotides matching TRBD2. Trimming cost V 1 base and J 0 bases; bases outside gene matches: 10. The germline CDR1 and CDR2 sequences are GTSNPN and SVGIG (reference sequence). This CDR3 spans 17 amino acids. Full variable domain (outside the CDR3, taken from reference TRBV30 and TRBJ2-7): SQTIHQWPATLVQPVGSPLSLECTVEGTSNPNLYWYRQAAGRGLQLLFYSVGIGQISSEVPQNLSASRPQDRQFILSSKKLLLSDSGFYLCAWSARRLAGLSYEQYFGPGTRLTVT.

This chain connects TRBV5-5 to TRBJ1-1; no reliable D call. The germline V gene has CDR1 SGHKS and CDR2 YYEKEE (reference sequence). The CDR3 extends over 14 amino acids. V lost 0 bases to trimming and J lost 0 bases, with 6 bases between them. CDR3 residues: CASSLGSMNTEAFF. The CDR3 coding sequence is TGTGCCAGCAGCTTGGGCAGTATGAACACTGAAGCTTTCTTT.

The chain carries TRBV11-3 and TRBJ2-1; D remains ambiguous. Germline V gives CDR1 SGHNT, CDR2 YENEEA. This CDR3 has 13 residues. Trimming shortened V by 3 bases and J by 9 bases, and 12 bases separated the two germline ends. CDR3 residues: CASSFPPSFEQFF. DNA of the CDR3: TGTGCCAGCAGCTTCCCCCCCTCGTTTGAGCAGTTCTTC.

The rearrangement uses TRBV4-1 and TRBJ2-5; the match to TRBD2 covers 10 bases. V shed 1 base and J 2 bases; nucleotides not matched to a gene: 4. This CDR3 has 16 amino acids. The germline V gene has CDR1 MGHRA and CDR2 YSYEKL. CDR3 sequence reads: CASSQGLAGIQETQYF. The CDR3 coding sequence is TGCGCCAGCAGCCAAGGACTAGCGGGCATTCAAGAGACCCAGTACTTC.

This rearrangement joins TRBV10-2 to TRBJ1-2; D uncertain. Trimming cost V 8 bases and J 4 bases, with 11 bases left between them. From germline, CDR1 is WSHSY and CDR2 SAAADI. The CDR3 is 12 amino acids. This chain's CDR3 is CASRVGSYGYTF. The CDR3 DNA reads TGCGCCAGCCGGGTAGGGAGCTATGGCTACACCTTC.

The rearrangement uses TRBV5-1 and TRBJ2-1, with TRBD2 identical over 14 bases. This CDR3 has 17 amino acids. Per germline, CDR1 SGHRS and CDR2 YFSETQ. The junction had 7 bases not matched to a gene; V was cut back by 4 bases and J by 4 bases. The DNA of the CDR3 is TGCGCCAGCAGCATCGGACTAGCGGGGGGAGGATACAATGAGCAGTTCTTC. Protein product: CASSIGLAGGGYNEQFF.

The V gene is TRBV7-2, the J gene TRBJ2-2; 7 bases align to TRBD1. Per the germline V gene, CDR1 is SGHTA and CDR2 is FQGNSA. The CDR3 has 14 amino acids. The J segment lost 6 bases and the V segment lost 4 bases, leaving 5 bases of the junction unmatched. The CDR3 bases are TGTGCCAGCAGCTGGACGACAGGGCCCGGGGAGCTGTTTTTT. Translating it yields CASSWTTGPGELFF.

The chain has TRBV25-1 and TRBJ1-1; D gene uncertain. There are 13 residues in the CDR3. The germline V gene encodes CDR1 MGHDK and CDR2 SYGVNS. Deletions cut 5 bases from V and 3 bases from J, with 10 bases between. The CDR3 DNA follows: TGTGCCAGCAGTCGTCAAGGAGACACTGAAGCTTTCTTT. It encodes CASSRQGDTEAFF.

The chain recombines TRBV7-9 with TRBJ1-1; D possibly corresponds to TRBD1 (5 bases). Germline CDR1 is SEHNR and CDR2 is FQNEAQ (reference sequence). There are 13 residues in the CDR3. Trimming removed 1 base at V and 7 bases at J, with 10 bases between. CDR3 bases: TGTGCCAGCAGCTTAGGGTCAGGGATTGAAGCTTTCTTT. Its protein is CASSLGSGIEAFF.

The chain carries TRBV4-2 and TRBJ2-3; the D is unclear. CDR3 size: 15 residues. Germline CDR1 LGHNA, CDR2 YNFKEQ. V lost 0 bases and J 2 bases, leaving 9 bases between the germline ends. This CDR3 reads CASSQDRRITDTQYF. The CDR3 DNA reads TGTGCCAGCAGCCAAGATCGGCGGATCACAGATACGCAGTATTTT.

The rearrangement joins TRBV13 to TRBJ1-2; 9 positions agree with TRBD1. The CDR3 contains 13 residues. After removal of 6 bases from V and 3 bases from J, the junction contained 2 bases not matched to a gene. Germline assignment: CDR1 PRHDT and CDR2 FYEKMQ (reference sequence). The CDR3 DNA reads as TGTGCCAGCAGACGGGACAGGGACTATGGCTACACCTTC. Its protein product is CASRRDRDYGYTF.

This CDR3 reads CAWSVVGGSPNQPQHF. The CDR3 coding sequence is TGTGCCTGGAGTGTAGTAGGGGGCTCCCCTAATCAGCCCCAGCATTTT. J is TRBJ1-5 and V is TRBV30, with 7 positions matching TRBD1. V gave up 0 bases and J gave up 4 bases; unmatched junction bases: 9. Germline V lookup: CDR1 GTSNPN, CDR2 SVGIG (reference sequence). The CDR3 runs to 16 residues.

The chain couples TRBV9 to TRBJ2-1; TRBD2 matches 7 bases. Germline CDR1 and CDR2: SGDLS and YYNGEE. CDR3 length: 15 residues. The trim removed 0 bases at V and 2 bases at J, leaving 2 bases unmatched. This CDR3 reads CASSVGDYTYNEQFF. CDR3 in DNA: TGTGCCAGCAGCGTAGGGGACTATACCTACAATGAGCAGTTCTTC.